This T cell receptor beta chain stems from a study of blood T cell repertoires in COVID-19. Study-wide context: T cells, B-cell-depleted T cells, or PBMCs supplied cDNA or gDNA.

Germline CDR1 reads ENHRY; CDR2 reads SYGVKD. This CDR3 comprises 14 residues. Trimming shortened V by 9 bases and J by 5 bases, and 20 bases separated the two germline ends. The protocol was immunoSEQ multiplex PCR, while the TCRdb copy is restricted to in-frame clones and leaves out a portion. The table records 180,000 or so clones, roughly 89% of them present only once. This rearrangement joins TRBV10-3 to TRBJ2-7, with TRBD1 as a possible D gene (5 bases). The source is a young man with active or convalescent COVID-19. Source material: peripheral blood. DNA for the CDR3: TGTGCCATGAAGGGTCAGGGTGGAGTTCACGAGCAGTACTTC. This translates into CAMKGQGGVHEQYF.